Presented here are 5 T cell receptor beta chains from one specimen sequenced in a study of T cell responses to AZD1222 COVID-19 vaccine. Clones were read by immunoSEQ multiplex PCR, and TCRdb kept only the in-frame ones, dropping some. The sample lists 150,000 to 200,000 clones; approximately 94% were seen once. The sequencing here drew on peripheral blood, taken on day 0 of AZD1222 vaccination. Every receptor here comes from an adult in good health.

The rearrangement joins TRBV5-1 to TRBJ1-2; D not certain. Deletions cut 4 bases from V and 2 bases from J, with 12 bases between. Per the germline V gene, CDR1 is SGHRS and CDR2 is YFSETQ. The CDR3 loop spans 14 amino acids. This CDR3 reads CASSLGGLNYGYTF. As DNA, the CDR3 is TGCGCCAGCAGCCTAGGAGGGCTCAACTATGGCTACACCTTC.

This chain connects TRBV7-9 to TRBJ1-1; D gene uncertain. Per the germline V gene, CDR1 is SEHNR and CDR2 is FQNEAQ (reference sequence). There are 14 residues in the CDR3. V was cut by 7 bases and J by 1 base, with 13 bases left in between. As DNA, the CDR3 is TGTGCCAGCACCCCGGACGGCCCGAACACTGAAGCTTTCTTT. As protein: CASTPDGPNTEAFF. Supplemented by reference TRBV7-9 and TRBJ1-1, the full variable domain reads DTGVSQNPRHKITKRGQNVTFRCDPISEHNRLYWYRQTLGQGPEFLTYFQNEAQLEKSRLLSDRFSAERPKGSFSTLEIQRTEQGDSAMYLCASTPDGPNTEAFFGQGTRLTVV.

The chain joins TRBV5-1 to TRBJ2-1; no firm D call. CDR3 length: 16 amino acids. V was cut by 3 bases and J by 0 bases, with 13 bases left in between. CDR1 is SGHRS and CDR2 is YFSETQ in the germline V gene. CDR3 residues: CASSSAFISSYNEQFF. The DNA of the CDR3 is TGCGCCAGCAGCTCGGCATTCATTAGCTCCTACAATGAGCAGTTCTTC.

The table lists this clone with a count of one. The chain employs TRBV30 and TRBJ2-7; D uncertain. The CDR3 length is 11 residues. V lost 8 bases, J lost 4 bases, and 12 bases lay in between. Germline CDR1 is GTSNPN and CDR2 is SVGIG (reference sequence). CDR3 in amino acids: CAEDLGYEQYF. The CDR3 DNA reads TGTGCCGAGGACCTCGGGTACGAGCAGTACTTC.

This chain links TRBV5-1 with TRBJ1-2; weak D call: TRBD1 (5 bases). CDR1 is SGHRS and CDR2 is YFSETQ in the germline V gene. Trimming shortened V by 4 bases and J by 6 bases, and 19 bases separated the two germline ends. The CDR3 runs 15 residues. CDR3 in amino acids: CASSSPAGVYDGYTF. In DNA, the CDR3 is TGCGCCAGCAGCAGTCCCGCGGGGGTTTACGATGGCTACACCTTC.